Below are 17 T cell receptor beta chains sequenced from a single sample in a study of blood T cell repertoires in COVID-19. Assay used: immunoSEQ multiplex PCR; TCRdb lists only in-frame clones, some missing. The table shows 350,000 or so clones, with 85% to 90% occurring only once. The sample comprised PBMCs or T cells enriched from blood (not recorded which). The source of these receptors is a woman aged 25-40 years who had been exposed to COVID-19.

The chain is built from TRBV28 and TRBJ1-3; no reliable D call. Germline-derived CDR1 and CDR2 are MDHEN and SYDVKM. Trimming took off 2 bases at V and 2 bases at J, with 4 bases between the two ends. The CDR3 is made up of 13 amino acids. The CDR3 protein is CASSLQAGNTIYF. As DNA, the CDR3 is TGTGCCAGCAGTTTACAGGCTGGAAACACCATATATTTT.

The J gene is TRBJ2-2, the V gene TRBV5-1; 7 bases fit TRBD2. V was pared by 0 bases and J by 6 bases, with 5 bases of the junction left unmatched. CDR3 length equals 15 residues. Germline CDR1 SGHRS, CDR2 YFSETQ. This CDR3 is CASSLVAGVAGELFF. The CDR3 coding sequence is TGCGCCAGCAGCTTGGTTGCGGGAGTGGCCGGGGAGCTGTTTTTT.

This chain joins TRBV7-2 and TRBJ2-5; no firm D call. V was shortened by 1 base and J by 5 bases, with 8 bases between the two germline ends. This CDR3 is 13 amino acids long. The germline gives CDR1 SGHTA, CDR2 FQGNSA. The CDR3, as DNA: TGTGCCAGCAGCTTAGTTAATATGGAGACCCAGTACTTC. Its protein is CASSLVNMETQYF. Supplemented by reference TRBV7-2 and TRBJ2-5, the full variable domain reads GAGVSQSPSNKVTEKGKDVELRCDPISGHTALYWYRQSLGQGLEFLIYFQGNSAPDKSGLPSDRFSAERTGGSVSTLTIQRTQQEDSAVYLCASSLVNMETQYFGPGTRLLVL.

The chain carries TRBV13 and TRBJ1-2; the match to TRBD1 covers 7 bases. J lost 7 bases, V lost 5 bases, and 13 bases had no gene match. Germline V CDR1 and CDR2: PRHDT, FYEKMQ (reference sequence). This CDR3 is built from 15 residues. Here the CDR3 DNA reads TGTGCCAGCAGCGACCAGACAGGGCTAACCGCTGGCTACACCTTC. Amino acids: CASSDQTGLTAGYTF.

This clone was observed a single time. V usage is TRBV7-9 and J usage is TRBJ1-4; D possibly corresponds to TRBD1 (5 bases). The CDR3 covers 15 residues. The germline V gene has CDR1 SEHNR and CDR2 FQNEAQ (reference sequence). V was pared by 4 bases and J by 4 bases, with 13 bases between. The CDR3 protein is CASSSEVGGNEKLFF. CDR3 sequence (DNA): TGTGCCAGCAGCTCGGAAGTGGGGGGTAATGAAAAACTGTTTTTT.

This clone was detected a few times. The chain is built from TRBV6-5 and TRBJ1-3; possibly TRBD1 for D (5 bases). The CDR3 sequence is 14 residues long. Germline values: CDR1 MNHEY, CDR2 SVGAGI. Trimming stripped 7 bases from V and 0 bases from J, with 10 bases between. The CDR3 DNA is TGTGCCAGCAAGGGGCAGTACTCTGGAAACACCATATATTTT. The encoded protein is CASKGQYSGNTIYF.

This clone came up once. This sequence joins TRBV11-2 and TRBJ1-1; D remains unclear. V lost 0 bases and J lost 1, with 15 bases in between. Per the germline V gene, CDR1 is SGHAT and CDR2 is FQNNGV. This CDR3 contains 17 residues. The CDR3 is CASSLEFSARSNTEAFF. CDR3 nucleotide sequence: TGTGCCAGCAGCTTAGAGTTTTCGGCCAGGTCGAACACTGAAGCTTTCTTT.

The table lists this clone with a count of one. The chain's CDR3 is CASSLIIGTVGNTIYF. The CDR3 nucleotides are TGTGCCAGCAGTCTAATTATTGGGACAGTTGGAAACACCATATATTTT. This chain joins TRBV28 and TRBJ1-3, with 7 bases aligning to TRBD1. Per germline, CDR1 MDHEN and CDR2 SYDVKM. Unmatched junction bases numbered 10, after V lost 5 bases and J lost 3 bases. The CDR3 spans 16 residues.

V and J are TRBV9 and TRBJ1-1; D is ambiguous. V shed 0 bases and J shed 2 bases, with 5 bases lying between them. Germline V gene data show CDR1 as SGDLS and CDR2 as YYNGEE. This CDR3 is 13 amino acids long. The CDR3 region has the DNA TGTGCCAGCAGCGTAGTTATCAACACTGAAGCTTTCTTT. Residues: CASSVVINTEAFF.

This clone was recorded only once. This chain uses TRBV28 with TRBJ2-7; D is possibly TRBD2 (6 bases). The CDR3 is 16 residues long. Germline-derived CDR1 and CDR2 are MDHEN and SYDVKM. V was shortened by 5 bases and J by 3 bases, with 20 bases between the two germline ends. The CDR3 sequence is CASSALGSGPNYEQYF. The CDR3, as DNA: TGTGCCAGCAGTGCCCTGGGTAGCGGTCCCAACTACGAGCAGTACTTC.

The chain joins TRBV13 to TRBJ2-1, with D possibly matching TRBD2 (6 bases). Per the germline V gene, CDR1 is PRHDT and CDR2 is FYEKMQ (reference sequence). CDR3 size: 16 residues. V lost 4 bases and J 0 bases, leaving 13 bases between the germline ends. The CDR3 reads CASSSPSGSSYNEQFF. In DNA, the CDR3 is TGTGCCAGCAGCTCCCCCTCCGGGAGCTCCTACAATGAGCAGTTCTTC.

The chain combines TRBV10-3 with TRBJ2-1; maybe TRBD1 (6 bases). This CDR3 comprises 16 residues. Per germline, CDR1 ENHRY and CDR2 SYGVKD. The V end was cut by 0 bases, the J end by 2 bases, with 11 bases between. The CDR3 DNA reads TGTGCCATCAGTGAGTCGAAAGGGGGTACCTACAATGAGCAGTTCTTC. This encodes CAISESKGGTYNEQFF.

This sequence joins TRBV28 and TRBJ1-2; D is unclear. V lost 10 bases to trimming and J lost 2 bases, with 14 bases between them. Germline lookup yields CDR1 MDHEN and CDR2 SYDVKM. The CDR3 extends over 13 amino acids. Here the CDR3 reads CATREGTNYGYTF. Written as DNA, the CDR3 is TGTGCCACCCGGGAGGGAACCAACTATGGCTACACCTTC.

Turning to this clone: The junction departs from germline at one end; a sequencing error may be responsible. The chain combines TRBV6-5 with TRBJ2-3; D is perhaps TRBD2 (9 bases). Germline CDR1 is MNHEY and CDR2 is SVGAGI. CDR3 size: 15 residues. The CDR3 DNA is TGTGCCAGCAGGGTTAGCGGGAGCGGGACAGGTACGCAGTATTTT. Translated, it gives CASRVSGSGTGTQYF.

The rearrangement links TRBV5-1 to TRBJ2-2; TRBD2 is a possible D gene (5 bases). In germline, CDR1 is SGHRS, CDR2 YFSETQ. CDR3 length: 13 amino acids. V lost 4 bases and J lost 6, with 10 bases in between. The CDR3 nucleotides are TGCGCCAGCAGCCCCAGCGGCCCCGGGGAGCTGTTTTTT. Translating gives CASSPSGPGELFF.

This sequence joins TRBV27 and TRBJ2-1; 14 positions agree with TRBD2. V was pared by 2 bases and J by 6 bases, with 18 bases of the junction left unmatched. Germline assignment: CDR1 MNHEY and CDR2 SMNVEV (reference sequence). This CDR3 has 21 amino acids. The CDR3 DNA reads as TGTGCCAGCAGTTTAGTGCCAGAGGCGGGGACTAGCGGGAGTCAACGCAATGAGCAGTTCTTC. It translates to CASSLVPEAGTSGSQRNEQFF.

The gene calls are TRBV19 and TRBJ2-7; D is possibly TRBD1 (6 bases). CDR1 is LNHDA and CDR2 is SQIVND in the germline V gene (reference sequence). The CDR3 has 15 residues. Trimming pared 6 bases from V and 2 bases from J, leaving 17 bases between. The CDR3, as DNA: TGTGCCAGTAGGGCCAAGGACAGATATACCTACGAGCAGTACTTC. Its translation is CASRAKDRYTYEQYF.